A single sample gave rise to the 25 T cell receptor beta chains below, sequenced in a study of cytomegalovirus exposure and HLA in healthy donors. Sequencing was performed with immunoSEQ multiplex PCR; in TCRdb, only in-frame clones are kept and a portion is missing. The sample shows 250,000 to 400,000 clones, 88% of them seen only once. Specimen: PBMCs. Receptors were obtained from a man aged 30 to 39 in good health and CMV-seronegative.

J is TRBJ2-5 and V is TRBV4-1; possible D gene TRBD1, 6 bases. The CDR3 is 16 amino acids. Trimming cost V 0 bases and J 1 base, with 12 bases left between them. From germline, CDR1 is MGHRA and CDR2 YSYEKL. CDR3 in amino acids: CASSQERNRAQETQYF. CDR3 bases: TGCGCCAGCAGCCAAGAACGGAACAGGGCCCAAGAGACCCAGTACTTC.

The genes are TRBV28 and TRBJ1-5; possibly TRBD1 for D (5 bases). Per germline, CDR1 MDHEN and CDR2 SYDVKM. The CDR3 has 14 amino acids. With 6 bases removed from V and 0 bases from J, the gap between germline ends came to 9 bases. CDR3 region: CASRGAYSNQPQHF. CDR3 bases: TGTGCCAGCAGAGGGGCATATAGCAATCAGCCCCAGCATTTT.

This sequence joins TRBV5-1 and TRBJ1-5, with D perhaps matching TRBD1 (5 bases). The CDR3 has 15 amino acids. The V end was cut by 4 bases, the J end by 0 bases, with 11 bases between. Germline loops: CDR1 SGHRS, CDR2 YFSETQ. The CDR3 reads CASSPGGTSNQPQHF. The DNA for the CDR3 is TGCGCCAGCAGCCCCGGGGGGACTAGCAATCAGCCCCAGCATTTT.

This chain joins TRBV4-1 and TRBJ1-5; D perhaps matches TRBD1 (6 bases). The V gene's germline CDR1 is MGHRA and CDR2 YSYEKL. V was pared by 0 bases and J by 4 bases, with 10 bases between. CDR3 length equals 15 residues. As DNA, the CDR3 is TGCGCCAGCAGCCAAGATAAGGACAGTAATCAGCCCCAGCATTTT. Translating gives CASSQDKDSNQPQHF.

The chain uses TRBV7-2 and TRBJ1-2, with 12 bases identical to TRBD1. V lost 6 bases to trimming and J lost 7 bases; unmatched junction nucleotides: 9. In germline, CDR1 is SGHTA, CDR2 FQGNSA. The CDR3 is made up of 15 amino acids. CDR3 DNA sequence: TGTGCCAGCAGTCCACAGGGACAGGGGGCGCTTGGCTACACCTTC. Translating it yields CASSPQGQGALGYTF.

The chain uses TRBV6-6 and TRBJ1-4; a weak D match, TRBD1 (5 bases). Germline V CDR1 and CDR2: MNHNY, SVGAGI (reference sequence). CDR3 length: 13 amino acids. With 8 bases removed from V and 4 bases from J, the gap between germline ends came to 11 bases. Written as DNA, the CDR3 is TGTGCCAGCTTTGACAGATTTAATGAAAAACTGTTTTTT. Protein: CASFDRFNEKLFF.

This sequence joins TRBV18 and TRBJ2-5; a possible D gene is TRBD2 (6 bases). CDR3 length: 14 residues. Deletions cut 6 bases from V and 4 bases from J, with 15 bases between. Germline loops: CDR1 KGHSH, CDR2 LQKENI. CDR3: CASSLPGVGETQYF. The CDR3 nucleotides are TGTGCCAGCTCTCTCCCGGGGGTTGGAGAGACCCAGTACTTC.

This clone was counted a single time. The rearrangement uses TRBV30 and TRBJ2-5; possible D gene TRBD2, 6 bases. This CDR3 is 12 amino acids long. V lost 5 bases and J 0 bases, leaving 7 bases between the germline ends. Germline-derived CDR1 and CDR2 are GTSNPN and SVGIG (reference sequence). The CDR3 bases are TGTGCCTGGTCGGGGGACCAAGAGACCCAGTACTTC. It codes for CAWSGDQETQYF. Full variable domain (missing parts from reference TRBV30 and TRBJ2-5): SQTIHQWPATLVQPVGSPLSLECTVEGTSNPNLYWYRQAAGRGLQLLFYSVGIGQISSEVPQNLSASRPQDRQFILSSKKLLLSDSGFYLCAWSGDQETQYFGPGTRLLVL.

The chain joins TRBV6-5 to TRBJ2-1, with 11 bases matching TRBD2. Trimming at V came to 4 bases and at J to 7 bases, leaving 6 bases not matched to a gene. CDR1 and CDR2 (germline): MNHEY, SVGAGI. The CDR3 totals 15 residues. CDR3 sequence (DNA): TGTGCCAGCAGTTTTAGCGGGGGGGCCGTAAATGAGCAGTTCTTC. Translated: CASSFSGGAVNEQFF.

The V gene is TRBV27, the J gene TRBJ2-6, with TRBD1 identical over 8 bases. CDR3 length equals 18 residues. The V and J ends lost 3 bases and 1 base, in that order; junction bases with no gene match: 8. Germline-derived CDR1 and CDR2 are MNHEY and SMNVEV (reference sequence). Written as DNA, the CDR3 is TGTGCCAGCAGTTTCACACAGGGGGTAGTGTCTGGGGCCAACGTCCTGACTTTC. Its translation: CASSFTQGVVSGANVLTF.

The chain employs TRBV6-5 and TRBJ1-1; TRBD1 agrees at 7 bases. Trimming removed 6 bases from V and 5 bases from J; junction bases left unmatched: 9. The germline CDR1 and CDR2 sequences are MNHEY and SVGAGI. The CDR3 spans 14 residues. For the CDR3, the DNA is TGTGCCAGCAGCCCCCGACAGGGTAAGACTGAAGCTTTCTTT. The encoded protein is CASSPRQGKTEAFF.

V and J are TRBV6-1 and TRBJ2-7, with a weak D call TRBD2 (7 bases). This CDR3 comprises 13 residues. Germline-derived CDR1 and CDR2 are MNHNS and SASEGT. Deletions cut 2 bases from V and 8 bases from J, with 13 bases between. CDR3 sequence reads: CASSEMGGAKQYF. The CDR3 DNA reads TGTGCCAGCAGTGAAATGGGGGGGGCGAAGCAGTACTTC.

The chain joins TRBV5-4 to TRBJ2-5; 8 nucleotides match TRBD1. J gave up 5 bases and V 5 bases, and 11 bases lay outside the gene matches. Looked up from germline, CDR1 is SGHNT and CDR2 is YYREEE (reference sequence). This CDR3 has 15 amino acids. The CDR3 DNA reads TGTGCCAGCAGGTTCAACAGGGGGTTAGAGGAGACCCAGTACTTC. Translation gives CASRFNRGLEETQYF.

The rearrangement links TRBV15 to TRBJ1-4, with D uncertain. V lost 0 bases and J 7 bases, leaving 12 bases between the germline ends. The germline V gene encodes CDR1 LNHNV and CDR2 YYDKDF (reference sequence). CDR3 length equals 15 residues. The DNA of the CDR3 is TGTGCCACCAGCAGAGAATCCATTCCCGGTGAAAAACTGTTTTTT. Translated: CATSRESIPGEKLFF.

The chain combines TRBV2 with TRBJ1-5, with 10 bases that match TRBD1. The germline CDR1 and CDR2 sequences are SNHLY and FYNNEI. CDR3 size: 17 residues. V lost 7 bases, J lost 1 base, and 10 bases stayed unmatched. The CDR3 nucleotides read TGTGCCAGCACTCGGGACAGGGGAAGTATGAGCAATCAGCCCCAGCATTTT. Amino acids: CASTRDRGSMSNQPQHF.

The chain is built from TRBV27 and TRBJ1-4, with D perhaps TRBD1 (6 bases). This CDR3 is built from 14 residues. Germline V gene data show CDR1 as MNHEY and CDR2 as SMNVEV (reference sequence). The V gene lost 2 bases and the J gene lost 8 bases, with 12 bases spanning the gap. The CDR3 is CASSLGGGVEKLFF. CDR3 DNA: TGTGCCAGCAGTTTAGGGGGGGGCGTAGAAAAACTGTTTTTT.

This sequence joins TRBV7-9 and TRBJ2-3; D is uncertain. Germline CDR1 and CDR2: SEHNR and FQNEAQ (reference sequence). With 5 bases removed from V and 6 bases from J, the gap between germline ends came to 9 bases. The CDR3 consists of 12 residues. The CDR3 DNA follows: TGTGCCAGCAGCCCAATTGTGGATACGCAGTATTTT. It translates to CASSPIVDTQYF. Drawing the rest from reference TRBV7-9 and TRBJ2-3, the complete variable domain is DTGVSQNPRHKITKRGQNVTFRCDPISEHNRLYWYRQTLGQGPEFLTYFQNEAQLEKSRLLSDRFSAERPKGSFSTLEIQRTEQGDSAMYLCASSPIVDTQYFGPGTRLTVL.

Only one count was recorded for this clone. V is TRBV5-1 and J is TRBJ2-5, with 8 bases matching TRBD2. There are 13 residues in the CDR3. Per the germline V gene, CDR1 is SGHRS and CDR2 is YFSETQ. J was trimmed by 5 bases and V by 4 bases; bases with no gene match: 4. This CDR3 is CASSQGLVETQYF. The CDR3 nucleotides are TGCGCCAGCAGCCAGGGACTAGTGGAGACCCAGTACTTC.

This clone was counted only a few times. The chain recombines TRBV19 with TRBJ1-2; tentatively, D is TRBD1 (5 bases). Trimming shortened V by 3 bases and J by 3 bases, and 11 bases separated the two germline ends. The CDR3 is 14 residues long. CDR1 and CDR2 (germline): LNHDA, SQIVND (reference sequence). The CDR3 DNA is TGTGCCAGTAGTATCCAGGGAGGGGACTATGGCTACACCTTC. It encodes CASSIQGGDYGYTF. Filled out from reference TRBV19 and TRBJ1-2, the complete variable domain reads DGGITQSPKYLFRKEGQNVTLSCEQNLNHDAMYWYRQDPGQGLRLIYYSQIVNDFQKGDIAEGYSVSREKKESFPLTVTSAQKNPTAFYLCASSIQGGDYGYTFGSGTRLTVV.

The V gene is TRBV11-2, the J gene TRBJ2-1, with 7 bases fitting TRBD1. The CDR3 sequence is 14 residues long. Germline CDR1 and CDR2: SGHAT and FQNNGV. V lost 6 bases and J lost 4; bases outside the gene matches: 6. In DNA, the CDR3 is TGTGCCAGCAGTATACAGGGGTATTACAATGAGCAGTTCTTC. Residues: CASSIQGYYNEQFF.

CDR3 nucleotide sequence: TGTGCCAGCAGCTCGTATAGCGGGGGGCCAGAGACCCAGTACTTC. Its translation: CASSSYSGGPETQYF. This chain connects TRBV7-2 to TRBJ2-5; 10 nucleotides match TRBD2. The CDR3 contains 15 residues. From germline, CDR1 is SGHTA and CDR2 FQGNSA. V shed 4 bases, J shed 4 bases, and the junction held 6 bases outside the gene matches. The full variable domain, in which reference TRBV7-2 and TRBJ2-5 provide the parts outside the CDR3, is GAGVSQSPSNKVTEKGKDVELRCDPISGHTALYWYRQSLGQGLEFLIYFQGNSAPDKSGLPSDRFSAERTGGSVSTLTIQRTQQEDSAVYLCASSSYSGGPETQYFGPGTRLLVL.

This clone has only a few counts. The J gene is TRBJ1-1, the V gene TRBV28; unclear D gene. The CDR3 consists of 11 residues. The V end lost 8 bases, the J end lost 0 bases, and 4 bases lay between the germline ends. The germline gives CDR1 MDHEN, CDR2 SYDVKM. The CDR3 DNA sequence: TGTGCCAGCTTTATGAACACTGAAGCTTTCTTT. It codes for CASFMNTEAFF.

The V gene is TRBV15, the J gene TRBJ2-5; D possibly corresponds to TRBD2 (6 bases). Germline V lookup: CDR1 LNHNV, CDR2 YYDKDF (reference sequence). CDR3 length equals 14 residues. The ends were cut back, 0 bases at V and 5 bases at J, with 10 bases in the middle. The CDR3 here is CATSRDFAGETQYF. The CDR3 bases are TGTGCCACCAGCAGAGATTTCGCGGGGGAGACCCAGTACTTC. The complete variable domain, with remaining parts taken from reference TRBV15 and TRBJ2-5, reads DAMVIQNPRYQVTQFGKPVTLSCSQTLNHNVMYWYQQKSSQAPKLLFHYYDKDFNNEADTPDNFQSRRPNTSFCFLDIRSPGLGDTAMYLCATSRDFAGETQYFGPGTRLLVL.

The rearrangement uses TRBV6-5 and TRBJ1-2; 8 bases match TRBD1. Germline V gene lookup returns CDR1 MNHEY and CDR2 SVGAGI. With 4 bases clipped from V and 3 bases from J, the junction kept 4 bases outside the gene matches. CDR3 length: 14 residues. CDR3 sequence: CASSSYRGDYGYTF. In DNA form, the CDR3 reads TGTGCCAGCAGTTCGTACAGGGGGGACTATGGCTACACCTTC.

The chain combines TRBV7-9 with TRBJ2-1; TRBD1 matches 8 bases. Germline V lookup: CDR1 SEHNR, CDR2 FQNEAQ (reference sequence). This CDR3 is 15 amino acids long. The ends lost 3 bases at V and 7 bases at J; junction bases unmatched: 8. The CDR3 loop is CASSFWGQEINEQFF. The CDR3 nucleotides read TGTGCCAGCAGCTTCTGGGGACAGGAAATTAATGAGCAGTTCTTC.